A single sample is the source of the 31 T cell receptor beta chains below, sequenced in a study of blood T cell repertoires in COVID-19. Some clones are missing from TCRdb's copy, which holds only in-frame ones; the method was immunoSEQ multiplex PCR. In the table there are 200,000 to 300,000 clones, roughly 82% of which are singletons. Sequencing was carried out using PBMCs or T cells enriched from blood (not recorded which). The receptor set was obtained from a woman in her forties or fifties who had recovered from COVID-19.

The chain combines TRBV13 with TRBJ2-3, with D maybe TRBD2 (5 bases). There are 14 residues in the CDR3. The V and J ends lost 2 bases and 5 bases respectively, with 11 bases between them. Looked up from germline, CDR1 is PRHDT and CDR2 is FYEKMQ (reference sequence). Here the CDR3 reads CASSLLTREDTQYF. In nucleotides, the CDR3 is TGTGCCAGCAGCTTACTTACTAGGGAAGATACGCAGTATTTT.

This clone was observed a few times. V and J are TRBV5-5 and TRBJ2-1, with TRBD2 matching 8 bases. From germline, CDR1 is SGHKS and CDR2 YYEKEE (reference sequence). V was pared by 4 bases and J by 10 bases, with 16 bases of the junction left unmatched. CDR3 length: 16 residues. DNA for the CDR3: TGTGCCAGCAGCCCCACACTGGCGGGGGGAGAAAGGGAGCAGTTCTTC. It encodes CASSPTLAGGEREQFF.

This clone appeared once. The chain is built from TRBV5-1 and TRBJ1-2; TRBD1 might be the D (5 bases). There are 14 residues in the CDR3. Germline loops: CDR1 SGHRS, CDR2 YFSETQ. Trimming took off 4 bases at V and 0 bases at J, with 10 bases between the two ends. DNA for the CDR3: TGCGCCAGCAGCCTTGACAGATCTAACTATGGCTACACCTTC. As protein: CASSLDRSNYGYTF.

Concerning this clone: The junction does not match germline at one end; this may be a read error. The chain has TRBV11-2 and TRBJ2-3; no reliable D call. The CDR3 extends over 12 amino acids. CDR1 and CDR2 (germline): SGHAT, FQNNGV. As DNA, the CDR3 is TGTGCCAGCAGCTCAGAGCCAGATATGCAGTATTTT. Encoded protein: CASSSEPDMQYF. Looking up the rest from reference TRBV11-2 and TRBJ2-3 gives the full variable domain: EAGVAQSPRYKIIEKRQSVAFWCNPISGHATLYWYQQILGQGPKLLIQFQNNGVVDDSQLPKDRFSAERLKGVDSTLKIQPAKLEDSAVYLCASSSEPDMQYFGPGTRLTVL.

The J gene is TRBJ2-1, the V gene TRBV4-3, with D possibly being TRBD2 (6 bases). Trimming stripped 4 bases from V and 2 bases from J, with 15 bases between. The CDR3 runs 16 residues. The V gene's germline CDR1 is LGHNA and CDR2 YSLEER. The CDR3 loop reads CASSRWDSSAYNEQFF. CDR3 sequence (DNA): TGCGCCAGCAGCCGGTGGGACTCGTCAGCCTACAATGAGCAGTTCTTC.

The CDR3 region is CASSGTSGAQETQYF. The CDR3 DNA is TGTGCCAGCAGCGGGACTAGCGGAGCCCAAGAGACCCAGTACTTC. This rearrangement joins TRBV11-2 to TRBJ2-5; 11 bases map to TRBD2. The CDR3 runs 15 residues. Losses at the gene ends were 5 bases for V and 1 base for J; bases not matched to a gene: 3. Germline V gene sequence: CDR1 SGHAT, CDR2 FQNNGV.

This clone was picked up one time. The chain is built from TRBV19 and TRBJ2-1; 13 nucleotides line up with TRBD2. The CDR3 runs to 17 residues. Looked up from germline, CDR1 is LNHDA and CDR2 is SQIVND (reference sequence). V shed 6 bases and J 1 base; nucleotides not matched to a gene: 6. CDR3 amino acids: CASRRLAGGRSYNEQFF. The CDR3 DNA is TGTGCCAGTAGAAGACTAGCGGGAGGTAGGTCCTACAATGAGCAGTTCTTC.

J is TRBJ2-5 and V is TRBV6-2 or TRBV6-3; D not certain. Trimming left V 5 bases short and J 4 bases short, with 5 bases between. The V gene's germline CDR1 is MNHEY and CDR2 SVGEGT. The CDR3 extends over 11 amino acids. CDR3 bases: TGTGCCAGCAGTCCCTTAGAGACCCAGTACTTC. Translating gives CASSPLETQYF.

The chain has TRBV5-5 and TRBJ2-7; perhaps TRBD1 as D (6 bases). The V end lost 0 bases, the J end lost 0 bases, and 10 bases lay between the germline ends. This CDR3 comprises 15 residues. The germline V gene has CDR1 SGHKS and CDR2 YYEKEE (reference sequence). The CDR3: CASSLGRGVSYEQYF. CDR3 DNA sequence: TGTGCCAGCAGCTTGGGCAGGGGTGTCTCCTACGAGCAGTACTTC.

The chain is built from TRBV28 and TRBJ1-1; no clear D gene. CDR1 is MDHEN and CDR2 is SYDVKM in the germline V gene. This CDR3 comprises 13 residues. The CDR3 loop reads CEARNSLGTEAFF. CDR3 coding DNA: TGTGAAGCGCGAAACTCTTTGGGCACTGAAGCTTTCTTT.

This chain joins TRBV9 and TRBJ2-1; 9 bases map to TRBD2. The CDR3 consists of 15 residues. V lost 3 bases to trimming and J lost 5 bases; unmatched junction nucleotides: 6. Germline V gene data show CDR1 as SGDLS and CDR2 as YYNGEE. As DNA, the CDR3 is TGTGCCAGCAGCGCTGGACTAGCGCTGAACAATGAGCAGTTCTTC. Protein: CASSAGLALNNEQFF.

The chain couples TRBV11-2 to TRBJ1-6, with TRBD1 identical over 7 bases. Unmatched junction bases numbered 11, after V lost 5 bases and J lost 10 bases. The CDR3 is 15 residues long. Germline loops: CDR1 SGHAT, CDR2 FQNNGV. For the CDR3, the DNA is TGTGCCAGCAGCGCCTTGACAGGGAAATACTCACCCCTCCACTTT. Its protein product is CASSALTGKYSPLHF.

The chain has TRBV14 and TRBJ2-6; no clear D gene. The CDR3 has 14 residues. CDR1 and CDR2 from the germline V gene are SGHDN and FVKESK. V lost 4 bases and J lost 1, with 5 bases in between. CDR3 bases: TGTGCCAGCAGCCCATTTTCTGGGGCCAACGTCCTGACTTTC. Translating it yields CASSPFSGANVLTF.

The chain links TRBV27 to TRBJ1-1; D is ambiguous. Trimming pared 10 bases from V and 1 base from J, leaving 10 bases between. This CDR3 comprises 12 residues. CDR1 MNHEY and CDR2 SMNVEV come from the germline V gene (reference sequence). Here the CDR3 DNA reads TGTGCCACTAAGACGGGGAACACTGAAGCTTTCTTT. Its protein product is CATKTGNTEAFF.

As DNA, the CDR3 is TGTGCCAGCAGTTCTTCTAGCGGGAGGCGGTATGAGCAGTTCTTC. It specifies CASSSSSGRRYEQFF. The V gene is TRBV28, the J gene TRBJ2-1; TRBD2 aligns across 11 bases. The CDR3 loop spans 15 amino acids. Trimming cost V 4 bases and J 8 bases; bases outside gene matches: 7. Germline loops: CDR1 MDHEN, CDR2 SYDVKM.

This clone appeared a single time. CDR3 sequence (DNA): TGTGCCAGCCATAAAACCGCAAATAGCAACTATGGCTACACCTTC. Translated: CASHKTANSNYGYTF. V gene TRBV27 combines with J gene TRBJ1-2; D ambiguous. Trimming stripped 8 bases from V and 2 bases from J, with 18 bases between. Germline V gives CDR1 MNHEY, CDR2 SMNVEV (reference sequence). CDR3 size: 15 residues.

The J gene is TRBJ1-5, the V gene TRBV5-5, with TRBD1 identical over 10 bases. Germline V gene data show CDR1 as SGHKS and CDR2 as YYEKEE (reference sequence). The CDR3 loop spans 16 amino acids. The J segment lost 7 bases and the V segment lost 0 bases, leaving 7 bases of the junction unmatched. This CDR3 is CASSLAGTGVRQPQHF. The CDR3 DNA is TGTGCCAGCAGCTTGGCCGGGACAGGGGTACGGCAGCCCCAGCATTTT.

The chain links TRBV7-3 to TRBJ2-2; TRBD2 matches at 8 bases. With V trimmed by 5 bases and J by 1 base, 9 bases remained unmatched. Per germline, CDR1 SGHTA and CDR2 FQGTGA. The CDR3 is made up of 17 amino acids. CDR3 residues: CASSLLGSGGNTGELFF. The CDR3 DNA is TGTGCCAGCAGCCTACTAGGAAGCGGGGGGAACACCGGGGAGCTGTTTTTT.

This clone has a single count. The chain recombines TRBV9 with TRBJ2-7; no definite D call. V was shortened by 2 bases and J by 6 bases, with 12 bases between the two germline ends. Germline loops: CDR1 SGDLS, CDR2 YYNGEE. The CDR3 totals 13 residues. The CDR3 sequence is CASSVTGTGEQYF. CDR3 sequence (DNA): TGTGCCAGCAGCGTGACCGGAACGGGCGAGCAGTACTTC. Complete variable domain (other parts from reference TRBV9 and TRBJ2-7): DSGVTQTPKHLITATGQRVTLRCSPRSGDLSVYWYQQSLDQGLQFLIQYYNGEERAKGNILERFSAQQFPDLHSELNLSSLELGDSALYFCASSVTGTGEQYFGPGTRLTVT.

CDR3 sequence (DNA): TGTGCCAGCACCAAACGGGGAGAAAGAGATACGCAGTATTTT. This translates into CASTKRGERDTQYF. The chain combines TRBV9 with TRBJ2-3, with D perhaps matching TRBD2 (5 bases). From germline, CDR1 is SGDLS and CDR2 YYNGEE. The CDR3 is 14 amino acids. V was pared by 6 bases and J by 5 bases, with 16 bases between.

The V call is TRBV5-1, the J call TRBJ1-1; D is ambiguous. V shed 4 bases and J shed 0 bases, with 7 bases lying between them. The CDR3 covers 13 residues. Germline V lookup: CDR1 SGHRS, CDR2 YFSETQ. This CDR3 reads CASSPVVNTEAFF. Here the CDR3 DNA reads TGCGCCAGCAGCCCGGTAGTGAACACTGAAGCTTTCTTT.

This clone was observed a single time. J is TRBJ2-1 and V is TRBV24-1; 9 nucleotides align to TRBD2. V lost 3 bases and J lost 6; bases outside the gene matches: 8. CDR1 and CDR2 (germline): KGHDR, SFDVKD. The CDR3 runs 16 residues. The CDR3: CATSDPGTSRTNEQFF. The CDR3 DNA sequence: TGTGCCACCAGTGATCCCGGGACTAGCAGGACCAATGAGCAGTTCTTC.

The CDR3 spells CASSLDRNYGYTF. CDR3 nucleotides: TGTGCCAGCTCACTGGACAGAAACTATGGCTACACCTTC. The chain combines TRBV18 with TRBJ1-2; TRBD1 is a possible D gene (6 bases). Germline V CDR1 and CDR2: KGHSH, LQKENI. The V gene lost 4 bases and the J gene lost 2 bases, with 8 bases spanning the gap. The CDR3 contains 13 residues.

The chain couples TRBV28 to TRBJ2-7; D is ambiguous. In germline, CDR1 is MDHEN, CDR2 SYDVKM. The CDR3 is 11 residues long. The V gene lost 6 bases and the J gene lost 5 bases, with 8 bases spanning the gap. The CDR3 DNA reads TGTGCCAGCAGCCTTCTTCACGAGCAGTACTTC. This gives the protein CASSLLHEQYF.

The rearrangement links TRBV5-1 to TRBJ2-1, with D possibly being TRBD2 (7 bases). The CDR3 extends over 16 amino acids. V was shortened by 1 base and J by 5 bases, with 16 bases between the two germline ends. Germline V gene data show CDR1 as SGHRS and CDR2 as YFSETQ. CDR3 in amino acids: CASSLLPAGADNEQFF. CDR3 DNA: TGCGCCAGCAGCTTGCTACCGGCGGGGGCTGACAATGAGCAGTTCTTC.

Here the CDR3 DNA reads TGTGCCAGCTCGCTGGGGGGGACCCAAGAGACCCAGTACTTC. The encoded protein is CASSLGGTQETQYF. The V call is TRBV6-5, the J call TRBJ2-5, with TRBD2 matching over 7 bases. Trimming cost V 8 bases and J 1 base; bases outside gene matches: 7. The CDR3 has 14 residues. Germline V gene data show CDR1 as MNHEY and CDR2 as SVGAGI.

This chain uses TRBV10-3 with TRBJ2-5; 7 bases fit TRBD1. There are 15 residues in the CDR3. Trimming removed 0 bases from V and 4 bases from J; junction bases left unmatched: 5. Germline V gene sequence: CDR1 ENHRY, CDR2 SYGVKD. CDR3 sequence reads: CAISESLTGVETQYF. In DNA form, the CDR3 reads TGTGCCATCAGTGAGTCACTTACAGGGGTAGAGACCCAGTACTTC.

CDR3 residues: CAWNKPPDRETYNSPLHF. CDR3 bases: TGTGCCTGGAATAAACCCCCGGACAGGGAGACCTATAATTCACCCCTCCACTTT. The rearrangement links TRBV30 to TRBJ1-6; 8 bases line up with TRBD1. Germline CDR1 is GTSNPN and CDR2 is SVGIG (reference sequence). This CDR3 is built from 18 residues. J gave up 2 bases and V 4 bases, and 13 bases lay outside the gene matches.

This clone occurred once. The genes are TRBV5-5 and TRBJ2-3; TRBD2 agrees at 13 bases. With V trimmed by 2 bases and J by 5 bases, 5 bases remained unmatched. Germline values: CDR1 SGHKS, CDR2 YYEKEE (reference sequence). This CDR3 comprises 16 residues. CDR3 nucleotide sequence: TGTGCCAGCAGCTTCGGGACTAGCGGGAATTTAGATACGCAGTATTTT. Encoded protein: CASSFGTSGNLDTQYF.

The chain carries TRBV10-3 and TRBJ1-1, with D perhaps matching TRBD1 (6 bases). The CDR3 consists of 12 residues. Trimming took off 4 bases at V and 11 bases at J, with 14 bases between the two ends. Germline V gives CDR1 ENHRY, CDR2 SYGVKD. In DNA form, the CDR3 reads TGTGCCATCAGTGCGGCAGGGGATCTGGCTTTCTTT. Encoded protein: CAISAAGDLAFF.

This clone was observed once. This sequence joins TRBV6-2 or TRBV6-3 and TRBJ2-1; D remains ambiguous. V was clipped by 5 bases and J by 4 bases, with 9 bases between them. The CDR3 runs 13 residues. The germline CDR1 and CDR2 sequences are MNHEY and SVGEGT. CDR3: CASSPISYNEQFF. CDR3 DNA: TGTGCCAGCAGTCCAATCAGTTACAATGAGCAGTTCTTC.